What follows are 26 T cell receptor beta chains derived from one specimen sequenced in a study of T cell repertoires in cytomegalovirus infection. Each CDR3 protein is one row after TCRdb ran MiXCR on the reads. The sample includes fewer than 950,000 distinct CDR3 sequences, less than 35% of them seen just once. No antigen has been assigned to these receptors. Sequences were derived from cultured CD8+ T cells from PBMCs, sampled from culture after CMV antigen stimulation. These receptors were obtained from a human donor in good health (CMV status not recorded). Some clones in this sample may be carry-over from other donors' samples.

The V and J genes are TRBV9 and TRBJ2-7; D may be TRBD1 (5 bases). The CDR3 length is 14 residues. V was trimmed by 0 bases and J by 2 bases, leaving 9 bases between them. Germline values: CDR1 SGDLS, CDR2 YYNGEE. CDR3 in amino acids: CASSVGDSAYEQYF. The CDR3 DNA sequence: TGTGCCAGCAGCGTAGGAGACAGCGCCTACGAGCAGTACTTC. Variable domain in full (rest from reference TRBV9 and TRBJ2-7): DSGVTQTPKHLITATGQRVTLRCSPRSGDLSVYWYQQSLDQGLQFLIQYYNGEERAKGNILERFSAQQFPDLHSELNLSSLELGDSALYFCASSVGDSAYEQYFGPGTRLTVT.

This clonotype appeared a few times. This chain connects TRBV7-9 to TRBJ2-2, with a possible D match to TRBD1 (5 bases). Germline lookup yields CDR1 SEHNR and CDR2 FQNEAQ (reference sequence). CDR3 size: 14 residues. Deletions cut 5 bases from V and 6 bases from J, with 13 bases between. The CDR3 DNA is TGTGCCAGCAGCGTATCAGGGTCCTCCGGGGAGCTGTTTTTT. As protein: CASSVSGSSGELFF.

This clonotype showed up just a few times. The chain carries TRBV20-1 and TRBJ2-7; no clear D. The CDR3 has 11 amino acids. CDR1 and CDR2 (germline): DFQATT, SNEGSKA (reference sequence). V lost 2 bases, J lost 3 bases, and 5 bases lay in between. The CDR3 sequence: CSARNGYEQYF. In DNA, the CDR3 is TGCAGTGCTAGAAATGGCTACGAGCAGTACTTC.

This clonotype has only a few counts. This chain uses TRBV2 with TRBJ1-2, with D unclear. The CDR3 spans 15 residues. V was shortened by 3 bases and J by 0 bases, with 11 bases between the two germline ends. The germline gives CDR1 SNHLY, CDR2 FYNNEI. As DNA, the CDR3 is TGTGCCAGCAGTGACATGAGCATCACTAACTATGGCTACACCTTC. This gives the protein CASSDMSITNYGYTF.

The V call is TRBV29-1, the J call TRBJ2-7; D gene ambiguous. The CDR3 extends over 11 amino acids. V lost 3 bases and J 7 bases, leaving 10 bases between the germline ends. CDR1 is SQVTM, CDR2 ANQGSEA, per germline. This chain's CDR3 is CSVDLENEQYF. The DNA of the CDR3 is TGCAGCGTTGATTTGGAGAATGAGCAGTACTTC.

This clonotype was observed at least ten times. The chain employs TRBV7-8 and TRBJ2-1; TRBD1 is a possible D gene (6 bases). The CDR3 is 20 amino acids. Deletions cut 1 base from V and 3 bases from J, with 25 bases between. The germline V gene has CDR1 SGHVS and CDR2 FQNEAQ. The CDR3 sequence: CASSLVTGRQAPVIYNEQFF. CDR3 nucleotide sequence: TGTGCCAGCAGCTTAGTTACAGGGAGACAGGCCCCCGTAATCTACAATGAGCAGTTCTTC.

The rearrangement joins TRBV5-4 to TRBJ2-7, with 7 bases aligning to TRBD2. With 4 bases clipped from V and 11 bases from J, the junction kept 9 bases outside the gene matches. Per the germline V gene, CDR1 is SGHNT and CDR2 is YYREEE (reference sequence). The length of the CDR3 is 12 residues. Written as DNA, the CDR3 is TGTGCCAGCAGCGTCGGGGGGTCGGAGGAGTACTTC. This translates into CASSVGGSEEYF.

V and J are TRBV27 and TRBJ1-2; 9 nucleotides agree with TRBD1. CDR1 is MNHEY and CDR2 is SMNVEV in the germline V gene (reference sequence). The ends lost 5 bases at V and 6 bases at J; junction bases unmatched: 10. The CDR3 runs to 15 residues. The CDR3 bases are TGTGCCAGCAGTCCTTGGACAGGGGATGGGGATGGCTACACCTTC. Translation: CASSPWTGDGDGYTF.

A word on this clonotype: Without the conserved terminal phenylalanine or tryptophan, this CDR3 likely stems from a read error. This chain uses TRBV29-1 with TRBJ1-1; D ambiguous. The germline V and J ends were trimmed by 5 bases and 10 bases, with 14 bases remaining between them. Germline CDR1 SQVTM, CDR2 ANQGSEA. The length of the CDR3 is 11 residues. CDR3 nucleotides: TGCAGCGTTTACACCCGGGTAGGAGCTTTCCTT. The encoded protein is CSVYTRVGAFL.

J is TRBJ2-1 and V is TRBV7-9; D not resolved. This CDR3 is built from 12 residues. Trimming removed 7 bases from V and 6 bases from J, with 10 bases in between. The V gene's germline CDR1 is SEHNR and CDR2 FQNEAQ (reference sequence). DNA of the CDR3: TGTGCCAGCACCCCCGAGGCCAATGAGCAGTTCTTC. Residues: CASTPEANEQFF.

V is TRBV7-6 and J is TRBJ2-7; D gene unclear. This CDR3 comprises 15 residues. V was clipped by 1 base and J by 5 bases, with 15 bases between them. Germline V gene sequence: CDR1 SGHVS, CDR2 FNYEAQ. The CDR3 here is CASSLGVTENHEQYF. The CDR3 bases are TGTGCCAGCAGCTTAGGGGTCACAGAGAACCACGAGCAGTACTTC.

CDR3 residues: CASSQDRDRGQPQHF. In nucleotides, the CDR3 is TGCGCCAGCAGCCAAGATAGGGACAGGGGCCAGCCCCAGCATTTT. The chain is built from TRBV4-3 and TRBJ1-5, with TRBD1 identical over 10 bases. The trim removed 0 bases at V and 7 bases at J, leaving 3 bases unmatched. Germline loops: CDR1 LGHNA, CDR2 YSLEER. This CDR3 is built from 15 residues.

A remark on this clonotype: The junction does not match germline at one end; this may be a read error. This chain links TRBV7-3 with TRBJ2-6; unclear D gene. Germline-derived CDR1 and CDR2 are SGHTA and FQGTGA. CDR3 length equals 15 residues. CDR3 residues: CVSSPPDSGANVLTF. The DNA for the CDR3 is TGTGTCAGCAGCCCCCCGGACTCTGGGGCCAACGTCCTGACTTTC.

The gene calls are TRBV20-1 and TRBJ2-3; 12 bases agree with TRBD2. Germline CDR1 DFQATT, CDR2 SNEGSKA (reference sequence). The CDR3 contains 17 residues. The junction had 11 bases not matched to a gene; V was cut back by 6 bases and J by 1 base. The CDR3 sequence is CSATGLAGFGGTDTQYF. For the CDR3, the DNA is TGCAGTGCAACAGGACTAGCGGGGTTTGGAGGCACAGATACGCAGTATTTT.

The CDR3 coding sequence is TGTGCTAGTGGTTTTACAGACGGAAACTCTGGAAACACCATATATTTT. Encoded protein: CASGFTDGNSGNTIYF. This chain links TRBV12-5 with TRBJ1-3; D is undetermined. The CDR3 runs to 16 residues. V was cut by 3 bases and J by 0 bases, with 12 bases left in between. Germline loops: CDR1 LGHNT, CDR2 FRNRAP.

The chain has TRBV9 and TRBJ2-2, with 8 bases identical to TRBD1. This CDR3 comprises 15 residues. Trimming took 4 bases from V and 0 from J; bases not matched to a gene: 2. The germline V gene encodes CDR1 SGDLS and CDR2 YYNGEE. The CDR3 sequence: CASSTTGANTGELFF. The CDR3 DNA is TGTGCCAGCAGCACGACAGGGGCGAACACCGGGGAGCTGTTTTTT.

At least ten counts were recorded for this clonotype. V and J are TRBV6-1 and TRBJ2-2; D ambiguous. This CDR3 is built from 16 residues. Trimming removed 4 bases from V and 4 bases from J, with 16 bases in between. In germline, CDR1 is MNHNS, CDR2 SASEGT. CDR3 amino acids: CASSASGLRRTGELFF. CDR3 DNA sequence: TGTGCCAGCAGTGCTAGTGGGTTAAGACGCACCGGGGAGCTGTTTTTT.

To note about this clonotype: One end of the junction fails to match germline, which may point to a read error. The chain recombines TRBV4-1 with TRBJ1-1; D not resolved. CDR3 length: 12 amino acids. Germline lookup yields CDR1 MGHRA and CDR2 YSYEKL. The CDR3 protein is CASSQVSTEAFF. The CDR3 nucleotides read TGTGCCAGCAGCCAAGTTAGCACTGAAGCTTTCTTT.

This clonotype turned up a few times. The chain carries TRBV12-3 or TRBV12-4 and TRBJ1-4, with 8 bases matching TRBD1. The CDR3 is 18 amino acids. The V gene end was trimmed by 3 bases and the J gene end by 6 bases; junction bases not matched to a gene: 15. The CDR3: CASSFSVEGGTGHEKLFF. DNA for the CDR3: TGTGCCAGCAGTTTTAGTGTCGAGGGGGGGACAGGCCATGAAAAACTGTTTTTT.

The chain links TRBV6-4 to TRBJ2-3; TRBD1 is a possible D gene (6 bases). The V gene lost 5 bases and the J gene lost 0 bases, with 12 bases spanning the gap. This CDR3 is built from 15 residues. Germline CDR1 MRHNA, CDR2 SNTAGT. The CDR3 here is CASSYRALSTDTQYF. The DNA for the CDR3 is TGTGCCAGCAGTTACAGGGCGCTAAGCACAGATACGCAGTATTTT.

The V call is TRBV27, the J call TRBJ2-6, with TRBD1 matching 9 bases. Germline CDR1 reads MNHEY; CDR2 reads SMNVEV (reference sequence). V shed 6 bases and J 0 bases; nucleotides not matched to a gene: 6. CDR3 length equals 17 residues. The CDR3 loop is CASSSGTGSSGANVLTF. DNA of the CDR3: TGTGCCAGCAGCTCCGGGACAGGGAGCTCTGGGGCCAACGTCCTGACTTTC.

This chain uses TRBV10-3 with TRBJ1-6; TRBD1 agrees at 7 bases. Germline-derived CDR1 and CDR2 are ENHRY and SYGVKD. V lost 10 bases, J lost 7 bases, and 10 bases stayed unmatched. This CDR3 is 14 amino acids long. The CDR3 bases are TGTGCCAGTCAAACCGGGACAGCGAATTCACCCCTCCACTTT. Its translation: CASQTGTANSPLHF.

The rearrangement uses TRBV6-6 and TRBJ2-7; D gene uncertain. Germline values: CDR1 MNHNY, CDR2 SVGAGI (reference sequence). V gave up 2 bases and J gave up 3 bases, with 17 bases separating them. The CDR3 runs to 16 residues. The CDR3 DNA reads TGTGCCAGCAGTTACAAACCCGGCCAAATTTTCTACGAGCAGTACTTC. The encoded protein is CASSYKPGQIFYEQYF.

This clonotype was picked up one time. The germline gene is not matched at one end of the junction; a read error may be the cause. The chain has TRBV7-7 and TRBJ2-5; D ambiguous. This CDR3 has 16 amino acids. Germline V gene data show CDR1 as SSHAT and CDR2 as FNYEAQ (reference sequence). CDR3 in amino acids: CASSLNPTLDTETQYF. As DNA, the CDR3 is TGTGCTAGCAGCCTTAATCCCACGCTAGATACGGAGACCCAGTACTTC.

This clonotype was counted between two and nine times. The chain employs TRBV27 and TRBJ2-3; weak D call: TRBD2 (5 bases). The CDR3 has 15 amino acids. The germline V gene has CDR1 MNHEY and CDR2 SMNVEV (reference sequence). V was clipped by 8 bases and J by 2 bases, with 17 bases between them. As DNA, the CDR3 is TGTGCCAGCTCCCGCCGTAAGGGAGTCACAGATACGCAGTATTTT. This translates into CASSRRKGVTDTQYF.

Ten or more counts support this clonotype. This chain's CDR3 is CASSLAGQGPNEKLFF. The DNA of the CDR3 is TGTGCCAGCAGCTTAGCGGGACAGGGCCCCAATGAAAAACTGTTTTTT. This chain connects TRBV7-2 to TRBJ1-4, with 9 positions matching TRBD1. CDR3 size: 16 residues. Trimming at V came to 0 bases and at J to 5 bases, leaving 4 bases not matched to a gene. Germline V gives CDR1 SGHTA, CDR2 FQGNSA.